This T cell receptor beta chain was sequenced for a study of cytomegalovirus exposure and HLA in healthy donors. Overall study context: HLA-typed donors were the source of approximately 86 million unique TCRs held in an early data release.

The PCR used 60 Vbeta and 13 Jbeta primers. Clones were read by immunoSEQ multiplex PCR, and TCRdb kept only the in-frame ones, dropping some. The sample shows more than 85,000 clones, about 80% of them seen only once. The CDR3 length is 15 residues. V lost 5 bases to trimming and J lost 3 bases; unmatched junction nucleotides: 9. Germline V gene lookup returns CDR1 SGHVS and CDR2 FNYEAQ. This clonotype originated in a woman aged 55-69 years in good health and CMV-seropositive. This rearrangement joins TRBV7-6 to TRBJ2-7, with 8 bases lining up with TRBD1. The specimen sequenced was PBMCs. DNA of the CDR3: TGTGCCAGCAGCCCGACCGGGACAGGTATCTACGAGCAGTACTTC. This gives the protein CASSPTGTGIYEQYF.